This T cell receptor beta chain stems from a study of blood T cell repertoires in COVID-19. V gave up 5 bases and J gave up 3 bases, with 18 bases separating them. Germline CDR1 MNHEY, CDR2 SMNVEV (reference sequence). The CDR3 spans 16 residues. Profiled with immunoSEQ multiplex PCR; TCRdb holds only in-frame clones, not every one. This sample has 200,000 to 250,000 clones, with approximately 84% found just once. The chain combines TRBV27 with TRBJ2-3, with TRBD2 as a possible D gene (7 bases). Sequenced input: peripheral blood. The TCR sequence derives from a woman of 80 years or more with acute or convalescent COVID-19. The CDR3 bases are TGTGCCAGCAGTCAAACTCGCCGGGGGGCTACAGATACGCAGTATTTT. Protein product: CASSQTRRGATDTQYF.